The clone carrying this T cell receptor (beta chain) was detected many times. These data come from a study of glioma-infiltrating T cells. Amplification of TCR alpha and beta CDR3 regions from RNA used iRepertoire nested multiplex PCR. TCRdb re-called the multiplex PCR reads through MiXCR, storing one row per CDR3 protein. The sample records approximately 120,000 distinct CDR3 sequences, 20% to 25% being singletons. The CDR3 runs to 18 residues. Germline V CDR1 and CDR2: MGHRA, YSYEKL. V lost 1 base, J lost 3 bases, and 11 bases stayed unmatched. Input material: glioma tissue, nonneoplastic brain tissue, or PBMCs (not recorded which). The receptor comes from a human donor with low-grade glioma or glioblastoma, undergoing nonglioma brain surgery, or in good health (not recorded which). The rearrangement links TRBV4-1 to TRBJ2-7; TRBD2 matches at 11 bases. The chain's CDR3 is CASSQVGVWTSGYYEQYF. The CDR3 region has the DNA TGCGCCAGCAGCCAAGTTGGAGTATGGACTAGCGGGTACTACGAGCAGTACTTC.